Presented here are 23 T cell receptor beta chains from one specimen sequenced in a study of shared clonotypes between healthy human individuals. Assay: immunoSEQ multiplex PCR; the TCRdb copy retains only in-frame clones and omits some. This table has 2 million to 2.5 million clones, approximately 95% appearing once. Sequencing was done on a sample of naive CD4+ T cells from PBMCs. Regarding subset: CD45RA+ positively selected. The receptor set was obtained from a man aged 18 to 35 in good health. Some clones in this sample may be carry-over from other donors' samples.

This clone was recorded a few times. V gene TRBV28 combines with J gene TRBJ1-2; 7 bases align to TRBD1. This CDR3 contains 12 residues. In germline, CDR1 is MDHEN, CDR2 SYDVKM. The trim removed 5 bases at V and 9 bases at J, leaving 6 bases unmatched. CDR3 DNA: TGTGCCAGCAGTGGGGGACAGTCCCGCTACACCTTC. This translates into CASSGGQSRYTF.

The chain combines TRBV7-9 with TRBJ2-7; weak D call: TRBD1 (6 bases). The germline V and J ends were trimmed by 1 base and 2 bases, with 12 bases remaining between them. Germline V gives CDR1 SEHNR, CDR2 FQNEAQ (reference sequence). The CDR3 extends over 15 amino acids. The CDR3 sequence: CASSLGRDKAYEQYF. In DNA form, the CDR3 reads TGTGCCAGCAGCTTAGGCCGGGACAAAGCCTACGAGCAGTACTTC.

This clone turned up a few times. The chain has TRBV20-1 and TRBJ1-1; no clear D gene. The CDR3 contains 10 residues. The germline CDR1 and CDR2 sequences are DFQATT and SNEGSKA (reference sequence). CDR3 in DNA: TGCCGATTTTGGGGCACTGAAGCTTTCTTT. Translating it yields CRFWGTEAFF.

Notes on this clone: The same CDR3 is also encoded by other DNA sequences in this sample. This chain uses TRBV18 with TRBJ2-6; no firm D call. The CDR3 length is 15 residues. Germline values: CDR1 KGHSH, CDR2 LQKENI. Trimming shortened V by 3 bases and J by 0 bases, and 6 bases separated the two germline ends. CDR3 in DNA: TGTGCCAGCTCACCGGGGAACTCTGGGGCCAACGTCCTGACTTTC. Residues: CASSPGNSGANVLTF. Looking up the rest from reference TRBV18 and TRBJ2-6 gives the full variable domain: NAGVMQNPRHLVRRRGQEARLRCSPMKGHSHVYWYRQLPEEGLKFMVYLQKENIIDESGMPKERFSAEFPKEGPSILRIQQVVRGDSAAYFCASSPGNSGANVLTFGAGSRLTVL.

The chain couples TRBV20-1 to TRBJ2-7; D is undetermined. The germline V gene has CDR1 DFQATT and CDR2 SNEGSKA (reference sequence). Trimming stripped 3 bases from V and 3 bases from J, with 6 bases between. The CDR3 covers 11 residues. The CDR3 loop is CSASVDYEQYF. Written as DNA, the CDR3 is TGCAGTGCTAGCGTGGACTACGAGCAGTACTTC.

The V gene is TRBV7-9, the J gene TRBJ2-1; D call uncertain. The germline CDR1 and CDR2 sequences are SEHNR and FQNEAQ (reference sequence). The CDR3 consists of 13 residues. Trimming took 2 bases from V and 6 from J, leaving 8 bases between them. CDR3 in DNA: TGTGCCAGCAGCTTAATAGCCATCAATGAGCAGTTCTTC. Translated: CASSLIAINEQFF.

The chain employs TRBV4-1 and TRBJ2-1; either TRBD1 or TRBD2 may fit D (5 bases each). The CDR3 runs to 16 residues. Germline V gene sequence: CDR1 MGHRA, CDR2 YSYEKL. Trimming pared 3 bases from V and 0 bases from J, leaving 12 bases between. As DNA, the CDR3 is TGCGCCAGCAGCCAGCCGGGACGGAGCTCCTACAATGAGCAGTTCTTC. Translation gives CASSQPGRSSYNEQFF.

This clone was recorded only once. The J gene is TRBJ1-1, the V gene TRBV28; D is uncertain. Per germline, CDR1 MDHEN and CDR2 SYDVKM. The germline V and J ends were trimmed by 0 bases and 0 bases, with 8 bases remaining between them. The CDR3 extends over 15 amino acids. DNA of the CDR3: TGTGCCAGCAGTTTATGGGGCTTATTGAACACTGAAGCTTTCTTT. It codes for CASSLWGLLNTEAFF.

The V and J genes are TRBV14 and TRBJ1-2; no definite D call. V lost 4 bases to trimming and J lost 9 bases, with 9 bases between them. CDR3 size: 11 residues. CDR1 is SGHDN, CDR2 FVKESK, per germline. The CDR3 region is CASSLRDRYTF. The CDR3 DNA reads TGTGCCAGCAGCCTTCGGGATCGCTACACCTTC.

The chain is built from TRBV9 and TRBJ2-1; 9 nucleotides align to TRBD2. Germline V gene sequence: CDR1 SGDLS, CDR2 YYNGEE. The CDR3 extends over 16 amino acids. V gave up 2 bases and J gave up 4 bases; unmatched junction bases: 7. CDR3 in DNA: TGTGCCAGCAGCGTCTCTAGCGGGGATTTTTACAATGAGCAGTTCTTC. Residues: CASSVSSGDFYNEQFF. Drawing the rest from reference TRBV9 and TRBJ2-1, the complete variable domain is DSGVTQTPKHLITATGQRVTLRCSPRSGDLSVYWYQQSLDQGLQFLIQYYNGEERAKGNILERFSAQQFPDLHSELNLSSLELGDSALYFCASSVSSGDFYNEQFFGPGTRLTVL.

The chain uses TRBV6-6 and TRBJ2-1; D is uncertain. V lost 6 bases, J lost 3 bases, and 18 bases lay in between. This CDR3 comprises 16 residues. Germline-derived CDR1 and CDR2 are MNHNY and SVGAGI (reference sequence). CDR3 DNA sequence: TGTGCCAGCAGCCCATCTCAGGCTACCCACTACAATGAGCAGTTCTTC. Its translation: CASSPSQATHYNEQFF.

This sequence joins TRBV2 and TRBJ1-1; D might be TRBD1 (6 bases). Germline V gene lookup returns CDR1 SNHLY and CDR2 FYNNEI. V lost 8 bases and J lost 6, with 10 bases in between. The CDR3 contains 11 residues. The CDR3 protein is CASAQGPEAFF. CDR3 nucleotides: TGTGCCAGCGCCCAGGGGCCTGAAGCTTTCTTT.

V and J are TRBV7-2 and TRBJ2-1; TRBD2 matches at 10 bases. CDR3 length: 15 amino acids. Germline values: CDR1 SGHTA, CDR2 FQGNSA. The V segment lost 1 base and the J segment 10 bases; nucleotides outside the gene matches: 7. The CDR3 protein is CASSLGLAGMNEQFF. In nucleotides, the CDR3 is TGTGCCAGCAGCTTAGGACTAGCGGGTATGAACGAGCAGTTCTTC. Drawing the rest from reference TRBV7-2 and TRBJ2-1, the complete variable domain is GAGVSQSPSNKVTEKGKDVELRCDPISGHTALYWYRQSLGQGLEFLIYFQGNSAPDKSGLPSDRFSAERTGGSVSTLTIQRTQQEDSAVYLCASSLGLAGMNEQFFGPGTRLTVL.

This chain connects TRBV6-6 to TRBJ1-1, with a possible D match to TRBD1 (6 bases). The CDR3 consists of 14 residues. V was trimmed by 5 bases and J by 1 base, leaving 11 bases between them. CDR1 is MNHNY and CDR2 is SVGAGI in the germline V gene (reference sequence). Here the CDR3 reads CASSASGQNTEAFF. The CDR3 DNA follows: TGTGCCAGCAGTGCTTCGGGACAGAACACTGAAGCTTTCTTT.

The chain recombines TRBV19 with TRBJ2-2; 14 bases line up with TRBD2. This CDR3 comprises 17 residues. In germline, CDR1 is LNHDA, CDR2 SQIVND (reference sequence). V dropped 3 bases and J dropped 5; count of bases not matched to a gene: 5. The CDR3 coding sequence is TGTGCCAGTAGTATTTTAAGGACTAGCGGGAGGACCGGGGAGCTGTTTTTT. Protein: CASSILRTSGRTGELFF.

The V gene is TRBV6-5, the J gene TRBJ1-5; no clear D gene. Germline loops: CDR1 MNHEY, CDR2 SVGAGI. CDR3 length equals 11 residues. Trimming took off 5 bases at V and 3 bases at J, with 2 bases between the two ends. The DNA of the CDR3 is TGTGCCAGCAGTAACAATCAGCCCCAGCATTTT. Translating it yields CASSNNQPQHF.

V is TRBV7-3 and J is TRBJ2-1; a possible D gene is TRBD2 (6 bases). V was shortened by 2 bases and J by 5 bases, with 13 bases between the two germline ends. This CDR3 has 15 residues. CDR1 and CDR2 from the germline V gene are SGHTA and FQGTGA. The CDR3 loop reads CASSLDSGKNNEQFF. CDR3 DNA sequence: TGTGCCAGCAGCTTAGATAGCGGTAAAAACAATGAGCAGTTCTTC. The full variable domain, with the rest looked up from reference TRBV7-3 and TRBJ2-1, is GAGVSQTPSNKVTEKGKYVELRCDPISGHTALYWYRQSLGQGPEFLIYFQGTGAADDSGLPNDRFFAVRPEGSVSTLKIQRTERGDSAVYLCASSLDSGKNNEQFFGPGTRLTVL.

The CDR3 DNA reads TGTGCCAGCAGCTTGTCCGGGAGGGTTTTAGGCAATGAGCAGTTCTTC. It encodes CASSLSGRVLGNEQFF. V is TRBV7-3 and J is TRBJ2-1, with 8 bases lining up with TRBD2. This CDR3 comprises 16 residues. CDR1 and CDR2 from the germline V gene are SGHTA and FQGTGA. The V and J ends lost 3 bases and 6 bases, in that order; junction bases with no gene match: 10.

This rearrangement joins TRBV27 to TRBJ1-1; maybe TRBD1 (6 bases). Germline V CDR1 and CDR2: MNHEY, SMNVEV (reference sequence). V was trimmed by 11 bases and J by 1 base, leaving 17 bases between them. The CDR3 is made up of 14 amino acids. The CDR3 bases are TGTGCCGCAACTAACAGGGTTAAGAACACTGAAGCTTTCTTT. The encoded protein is CAATNRVKNTEAFF.

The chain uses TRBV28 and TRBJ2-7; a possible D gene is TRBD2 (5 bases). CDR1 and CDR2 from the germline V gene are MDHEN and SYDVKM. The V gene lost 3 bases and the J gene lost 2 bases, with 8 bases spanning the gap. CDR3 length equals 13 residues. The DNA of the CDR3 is TGTGCCAGCAGTTTCGAGACTACCTACGAGCAGTACTTC. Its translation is CASSFETTYEQYF.

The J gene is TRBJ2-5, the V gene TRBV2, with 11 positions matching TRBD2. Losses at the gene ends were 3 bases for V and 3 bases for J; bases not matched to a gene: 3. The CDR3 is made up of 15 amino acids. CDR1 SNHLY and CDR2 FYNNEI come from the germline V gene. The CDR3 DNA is TGTGCCAGCAGTGAGCAACTAGCGGGAGAAGAGACCCAGTACTTC. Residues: CASSEQLAGEETQYF. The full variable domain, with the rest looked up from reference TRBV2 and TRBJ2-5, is EPEVTQTPSHQVTQMGQEVILRCVPISNHLYFYWYRQILGQKVEFLVSFYNNEISEKSEIFDDQFSVERPDGSNFTLKIRSTKLEDSAMYFCASSEQLAGEETQYFGPGTRLLVL.

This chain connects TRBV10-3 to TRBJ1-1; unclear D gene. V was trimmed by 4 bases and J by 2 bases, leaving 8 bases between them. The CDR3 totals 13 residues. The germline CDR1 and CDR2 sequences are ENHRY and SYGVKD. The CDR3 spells CAISGGINTEAFF. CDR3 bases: TGTGCCATCAGTGGTGGCATCAACACTGAAGCTTTCTTT.

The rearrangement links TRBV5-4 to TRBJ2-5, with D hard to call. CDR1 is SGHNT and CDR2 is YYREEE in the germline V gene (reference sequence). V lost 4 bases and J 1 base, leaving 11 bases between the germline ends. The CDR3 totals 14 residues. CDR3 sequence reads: CASSERRTQETQYF. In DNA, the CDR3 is TGTGCCAGCAGCGAGCGACGAACCCAAGAGACCCAGTACTTC.